A selection of T cell receptor beta chains follows, all from one sample in a study of blood T cell repertoires in COVID-19. The protocol was immunoSEQ multiplex PCR, while the TCRdb copy is restricted to in-frame clones and leaves out a portion. The table records about 210,000 clones, roughly 87% of them present only once. The specimen was PBMCs or T cells enriched from blood (not recorded which). The source of these receptors is a man aged 18 to 29 with acute COVID-19. The CDR3 runs from the conserved cysteine through the conserved F or W. Fields, in order: D gene, V gene, clone size, J gene, CDR3 protein, CDR3 DNA. D genes are given only for firm matches. Expanded clones get a size class; other rows say once, few or many, or leave the size out.

D gene: .; V gene: TRBV2; clone size: .; J gene: TRBJ2-7; CDR3 protein: CASSELGQTYEQYF; CDR3 DNA: TGTGCCAGCAGTGAATTGGGGCAGACCTACGAGCAGTACTTC
D gene: TRBD1; V gene: TRBV5-4; clone size: .; J gene: TRBJ2-3; CDR3 protein: CASSQDRGTTDTQYF; CDR3 DNA: TGTGCCAGCAGCCAGGACAGGGGGACCACAGATACGCAGTATTTT
D gene: .; V gene: TRBV27; clone size: .; J gene: TRBJ2-5; CDR3 protein: CASSYNQETQYF; CDR3 DNA: TGTGCCAGCAGTTACAACCAAGAGACCCAGTACTTC
D gene: .; V gene: TRBV27; clone size: .; J gene: TRBJ2-5; CDR3 protein: CASSSLGGEETQYF; CDR3 DNA: TGTGCCAGCAGTTCACTAGGGGGGGAAGAGACCCAGTACTTC
D gene: .; V gene: TRBV24-1; clone size: .; J gene: TRBJ1-5; CDR3 protein: CATSDSGVYSNQPQHF; CDR3 DNA: TGTGCCACCAGTGATTCGGGGGTGTATAGCAATCAGCCCCAGCATTTT
D gene: .; V gene: TRBV4-2; clone size: .; J gene: TRBJ1-6; CDR3 protein: CASSQRGSSYNSPLHF; CDR3 DNA: TGTGCCAGCAGCCAGAGAGGGAGCTCCTATAATTCACCCCTCCACTTT
D gene: .; V gene: TRBV4-1; clone size: .; J gene: TRBJ2-1; CDR3 protein: CASSQAATAGTAYNEQFF; CDR3 DNA: TGCGCCAGCAGCCAAGCTGCAACGGCGGGGACGGCCTACAATGAGCAGTTCTTC
D gene: TRBD2; V gene: TRBV11-2; clone size: .; J gene: TRBJ2-1; CDR3 protein: CASSQVAGGPPVPNEQFF; CDR3 DNA: TGTGCCAGCAGTCAGGTGGCGGGAGGGCCCCCCGTCCCCAATGAGCAGTTCTTC
D gene: TRBD2; V gene: TRBV30; clone size: .; J gene: TRBJ2-3; CDR3 protein: CAWIGLADSSTDTQYF; CDR3 DNA: TGTGCCTGGATCGGACTAGCGGATTCTAGCACAGATACGCAGTATTTT
D gene: TRBD1; V gene: TRBV27; clone size: .; J gene: TRBJ2-5; CDR3 protein: CASSLIQGGHKETQYF; CDR3 DNA: TGTGCCAGCAGTCTAATCCAAGGGGGCCATAAAGAGACCCAGTACTTC
D gene: .; V gene: TRBV14; clone size: .; J gene: TRBJ2-1; CDR3 protein: CASSSGAAYNEQFF; CDR3 DNA: TGTGCCAGCAGTAGCGGAGCCGCCTACAATGAGCAGTTCTTC
D gene: .; V gene: TRBV28; clone size: .; J gene: TRBJ2-1; CDR3 protein: CASSLVPNEQFF; CDR3 DNA: TGTGCCAGCAGCCTTGTCCCGAATGAGCAGTTCTTC
D gene: TRBD1; V gene: TRBV27; clone size: once; J gene: TRBJ1-5; CDR3 protein: CASRGTGNQPQHF; CDR3 DNA: TGTGCCAGCAGGGGGACAGGGAATCAGCCCCAGCATTTT
D gene: TRBD1; V gene: TRBV5-1; clone size: .; J gene: TRBJ1-2; CDR3 protein: CASSSTNRGGYTF; CDR3 DNA: TGCGCCAGCAGCTCTACCAACAGGGGAGGCTACACCTTC
D gene: TRBD1; V gene: TRBV6-5; clone size: .; J gene: TRBJ2-5; CDR3 protein: CASSYVSRGRETQYF; CDR3 DNA: TGTGCCAGCAGTTACGTTTCGAGGGGGCGGGAGACCCAGTACTTC
D gene: TRBD1; V gene: TRBV2; clone size: .; J gene: TRBJ2-7; CDR3 protein: CASLRQGKPYEQYF; CDR3 DNA: TGTGCCAGCTTACGACAGGGGAAACCTTACGAGCAGTACTTC
D gene: .; V gene: TRBV27; clone size: .; J gene: TRBJ1-1; CDR3 protein: CASHRPGMMNTEAFF; CDR3 DNA: TGTGCCAGTCACCGCCCCGGGATGATGAACACTGAAGCTTTCTTT
D gene: .; V gene: TRBV27; clone size: .; J gene: TRBJ2-1; CDR3 protein: CASSADPENNEQFF; CDR3 DNA: TGTGCCAGCAGTGCTGATCCTGAGAACAATGAGCAGTTCTTC
D gene: TRBD2; V gene: TRBV11-2; clone size: .; J gene: TRBJ2-7; CDR3 protein: CASSFPGTSGQYF; CDR3 DNA: TGTGCCAGCAGCTTCCCCGGGACTAGCGGGCAGTACTTC
D gene: .; V gene: TRBV12-5; clone size: .; J gene: TRBJ1-5; CDR3 protein: CASGLPRTEGGQPQHF; CDR3 DNA: TGTGCTAGTGGTTTGCCCAGGACCGAAGGAGGTCAGCCCCAGCATTTT
D gene: TRBD2; V gene: TRBV4-1; clone size: once; J gene: TRBJ2-7; CDR3 protein: CASSQGGHGRSDEQYF; CDR3 DNA: TGCGCCAGCAGCCAAGGGGGTCACGGGAGGAGCGACGAGCAGTACTTC
D gene: TRBD1; V gene: TRBV5-1; clone size: .; J gene: TRBJ1-1; CDR3 protein: CASSLVTGGLVDTEAFF; CDR3 DNA: TGCGCCAGCAGCTTGGTTACAGGGGGCCTGGTTGACACTGAAGCTTTCTTT
D gene: TRBD2; V gene: TRBV19; clone size: .; J gene: TRBJ2-7; CDR3 protein: CASSAGLAGGNEQYF; CDR3 DNA: TGTGCCAGTAGTGCGGGACTAGCGGGCGGGAACGAGCAGTACTTC
D gene: .; V gene: TRBV7-9; clone size: .; J gene: TRBJ2-1; CDR3 protein: CASSDLAGPYNEQFF; CDR3 DNA: TGTGCCAGCAGCGATCTAGCAGGCCCCTACAATGAGCAGTTCTTC
D gene: .; V gene: TRBV3-1/TRBV3-2; clone size: .; J gene: TRBJ2-1; CDR3 protein: CASSQREASYNEQFF; CDR3 DNA: TGTGCCAGCAGCCAGCGGGAAGCGTCCTACAATGAGCAGTTCTTC
D gene: TRBD1; V gene: TRBV11-2; clone size: many; J gene: TRBJ2-7; CDR3 protein: CASSLRTQGPLYEQYF; CDR3 DNA: TGTGCCAGCAGCTTACGAACACAGGGGCCCCTCTACGAGCAGTACTTC
D gene: .; V gene: TRBV19; clone size: few; J gene: TRBJ2-2; CDR3 protein: CASAPLVVGELFF; CDR3 DNA: TGTGCCAGCGCCCCACTGGTTGTCGGGGAGCTGTTTTTT
D gene: TRBD1; V gene: TRBV5-1; clone size: .; J gene: TRBJ1-1; CDR3 protein: CASSKGQAGTEAFF; CDR3 DNA: TGCGCCAGCAGCAAGGGACAGGCAGGTACTGAAGCTTTCTTT
D gene: TRBD2; V gene: TRBV11-2; clone size: .; J gene: TRBJ2-7; CDR3 protein: CASSSRLAGNLFYEQYF; CDR3 DNA: TGTGCCAGCAGCTCTCGACTAGCGGGAAATCTATTCTACGAGCAGTACTTC
D gene: TRBD1; V gene: TRBV4-3; clone size: many; J gene: TRBJ2-5; CDR3 protein: CASSQDQTWDRGAETQYF; CDR3 DNA: TGCGCCAGCAGCCAAGATCAGACATGGGACAGGGGGGCGGAGACCCAGTACTTC
D gene: .; V gene: TRBV9; clone size: .; J gene: TRBJ1-2; CDR3 protein: CASSVGQVSYGYTF; CDR3 DNA: TGTGCCAGCAGCGTAGGACAGGTATCGTATGGCTACACCTTC
D gene: TRBD1; V gene: TRBV6-5; clone size: .; J gene: TRBJ1-1; CDR3 protein: CASTGTELDTEAFF; CDR3 DNA: TGTGCCAGCACCGGGACAGAGTTAGACACTGAAGCTTTCTTT
D gene: TRBD1; V gene: TRBV5-1; clone size: .; J gene: TRBJ2-2; CDR3 protein: CASKPQLRGQGTGELFF; CDR3 DNA: TGCGCCAGCAAACCCCAACTCAGGGGACAGGGGACCGGGGAGCTGTTTTTT
D gene: .; V gene: TRBV29-1; clone size: .; J gene: TRBJ2-7; CDR3 protein: CSVEGDREQYF; CDR3 DNA: TGCAGCGTTGAAGGTGACAGGGAGCAGTACTTC
D gene: TRBD1; V gene: TRBV29-1; clone size: .; J gene: TRBJ1-2; CDR3 protein: CSVPGRDRTNYGYTF; CDR3 DNA: TGCAGCGTCCCGGGCCGGGACAGGACTAACTATGGCTACACCTTC
D gene: .; V gene: TRBV7-9; clone size: .; J gene: TRBJ2-1; CDR3 protein: CASSLRAGSYNEQFF; CDR3 DNA: TGTGCCAGCAGCTTAAGGGCGGGCTCCTACAATGAGCAGTTCTTC
D gene: TRBD1; V gene: TRBV7-8; clone size: once; J gene: TRBJ1-4; CDR3 protein: CASSLRTGTNEKLFF; CDR3 DNA: TGTGCCAGCAGCTTGCGGACAGGGACTAATGAAAAACTGTTTTTT
D gene: .; V gene: TRBV7-9; clone size: .; J gene: TRBJ1-2; CDR3 protein: CASSPAGNYGYTF; CDR3 DNA: TGTGCCAGCAGCCCCGCCGGTAACTATGGCTACACCTTC
D gene: TRBD1; V gene: TRBV27; clone size: .; J gene: TRBJ2-5; CDR3 protein: CASSLLGQPGEETQYF; CDR3 DNA: TGTGCCAGCAGTTTATTGGGACAGCCTGGGGAAGAGACCCAGTACTTC
D gene: TRBD1; V gene: TRBV10-3; clone size: .; J gene: TRBJ1-2; CDR3 protein: CAISAGTANYGYTF; CDR3 DNA: TGTGCCATCAGTGCCGGGACAGCTAACTATGGCTACACCTTC
D gene: TRBD2; V gene: TRBV4-3; clone size: once; J gene: TRBJ2-3; CDR3 protein: CASSQGNSGRKDTQYF; CDR3 DNA: TGCGCCAGCAGCCAAGGAAATAGCGGGAGAAAGGATACGCAGTATTTT
D gene: TRBD2; V gene: TRBV30; clone size: .; J gene: TRBJ2-7; CDR3 protein: CAWSVQLAGNYEQYF; CDR3 DNA: TGTGCCTGGAGTGTACAGCTAGCGGGAAACTACGAGCAGTACTTC
D gene: .; V gene: TRBV7-9; clone size: .; J gene: TRBJ2-3; CDR3 protein: CASSPTSISTSPLQYF; CDR3 DNA: TGTGCCAGCAGTCCAACCTCAATCAGTACTAGCCCTTTGCAGTATTTT
D gene: TRBD1; V gene: TRBV6-5; clone size: .; J gene: TRBJ2-2; CDR3 protein: CASVRGQGTPGELFF; CDR3 DNA: TGTGCCAGCGTCCGGGGACAGGGGACCCCCGGGGAGCTGTTTTTT
D gene: TRBD1; V gene: TRBV28; clone size: once; J gene: TRBJ1-2; CDR3 protein: CASRITTGTALGGYTF; CDR3 DNA: TGTGCCAGCAGAATTACCACTGGGACAGCCCTAGGAGGCTACACCTTC
D gene: TRBD2; V gene: TRBV24-1; clone size: .; J gene: TRBJ2-1; CDR3 protein: CATSDSLAGVNEQFF; CDR3 DNA: TGTGCCACCAGTGATAGTCTAGCGGGAGTAAATGAGCAGTTCTTC
D gene: .; V gene: TRBV4-1; clone size: .; J gene: TRBJ1-2; CDR3 protein: CASSPGAPGNYGYTF; CDR3 DNA: TGCGCCAGCAGCCCCGGCGCTCCAGGGAACTATGGCTACACCTTC
D gene: TRBD2; V gene: TRBV6-2/TRBV6-3; clone size: .; J gene: TRBJ2-3; CDR3 protein: CASSSTSGDTDTQYF; CDR3 DNA: TGTGCCAGCAGTTCGACTAGCGGGGACACAGATACGCAGTATTTT
D gene: .; V gene: TRBV12-3/TRBV12-4; clone size: .; J gene: TRBJ2-1; CDR3 protein: CATSGLLIEQFF; CDR3 DNA: TGTGCCACCTCGGGACTCCTCATTGAGCAGTTCTTC
D gene: .; V gene: TRBV5-6; clone size: .; J gene: TRBJ2-2; CDR3 protein: CASSLARGSNTGELFF; CDR3 DNA: TGTGCCAGCAGCTTGGCCAGGGGCAGTAACACCGGGGAGCTGTTTTTT
D gene: .; V gene: TRBV11-3; clone size: .; J gene: TRBJ2-3; CDR3 protein: CASSFQDTQYF; CDR3 DNA: TGTGCCAGCAGCTTCCAAGATACGCAGTATTTT
D gene: TRBD1; V gene: TRBV19; clone size: .; J gene: TRBJ1-4; CDR3 protein: CASRRRGPDFNEKLFF; CDR3 DNA: TGTGCCAGTAGGCGCAGGGGGCCGGATTTCAATGAAAAACTGTTTTTT
D gene: TRBD2; V gene: TRBV6-4; clone size: .; J gene: TRBJ2-1; CDR3 protein: CASSDGAGGNNEQFF; CDR3 DNA: TGTGCCAGCAGTGATGGGGCGGGAGGGAACAATGAGCAGTTCTTC